Listed here are 14 T cell receptor beta chains from one sample, sequenced in a study of technical replicates of blood from a handful of donors. Profiling relied on immunoSEQ multiplex PCR, and the TCRdb table lists in-frame clones only, not all of them. The sample lists tens of thousands of clones; just under 95% were seen once. The sequencing sample was made of T cells isolated from PBMCs. These TCRs come from a human donor in good health.

This clone has just one count. The V call is TRBV25-1, the J call TRBJ2-5, with D maybe TRBD2 (5 bases). Trimming cost V 7 bases and J 1 base, with 16 bases left between them. CDR3 length: 15 amino acids. Per germline, CDR1 MGHDK and CDR2 SYGVNS. CDR3 loop: CASTDLAGSQETQYF. In DNA form, the CDR3 reads TGTGCCAGCACTGACCTAGCTGGAAGCCAAGAGACCCAGTACTTC.

V and J are TRBV5-4 and TRBJ1-1; D is perhaps TRBD1 (5 bases). V dropped 2 bases and J dropped 1 base, with 9 bases sitting between them. The V gene's germline CDR1 is SGHNT and CDR2 YYREEE (reference sequence). The length of the CDR3 is 14 residues. The CDR3 reads CASSFLQENTEAFF. The CDR3 DNA reads TGTGCCAGCAGCTTTTTACAGGAGAACACTGAAGCTTTCTTT.

This chain links TRBV11-2 with TRBJ2-1, with D perhaps matching TRBD1 (5 bases). Germline CDR1 and CDR2: SGHAT and FQNNGV. V was trimmed by 4 bases and J by 9 bases, leaving 7 bases between them. CDR3 length: 11 amino acids. The CDR3 spells CASSSQGEQFF. The CDR3 coding sequence is TGTGCCAGCAGCTCTCAGGGTGAGCAGTTCTTC. The whole variable domain, remainder taken from reference TRBV11-2 and TRBJ2-1, is EAGVAQSPRYKIIEKRQSVAFWCNPISGHATLYWYQQILGQGPKLLIQFQNNGVVDDSQLPKDRFSAERLKGVDSTLKIQPAKLEDSAVYLCASSSQGEQFFGPGTRLTVL.

The V and J genes are TRBV12-2 and TRBJ2-7; TRBD1 reflects the table's D call only, with no check against the DNA. TRBV12-2 is designated a pseudogene. This CDR3 region has 16 residues. CDR3 nucleotide sequence: TGTGCAAGTCGCTTATGGGGCAGGGGTCCCTCCTACGAGCAGTACTTC. Translated: CASRLWGRGPSYEQYF.

Notes on this clone: Other DNA sequences in this sample translate to the same CDR3. CDR3 residues: CASSIGGAYEQYF. CDR3 nucleotide sequence: TGTGCCAGTAGTATTGGGGGGGCCTACGAGCAGTACTTC. This chain uses TRBV19 with TRBJ2-7; 7 positions agree with TRBD2. The CDR3 covers 13 residues. The J segment lost 2 bases and the V segment lost 3 bases, leaving 1 base of the junction unmatched. The germline V gene has CDR1 LNHDA and CDR2 SQIVND (reference sequence).

This clone was detected once. The chain carries TRBV6-6 and TRBJ2-5; 10 nucleotides match TRBD1. Per germline, CDR1 MNHNY and CDR2 SVGAGI (reference sequence). V shed 6 bases and J 5 bases; nucleotides not matched to a gene: 6. The CDR3 runs 14 residues. CDR3 in amino acids: CASRPTGGSETQYF. Here the CDR3 DNA reads TGTGCCAGCAGGCCGACAGGGGGCAGTGAGACCCAGTACTTC.

J is TRBJ2-1 and V is TRBV2; TRBD2 matches 9 bases. CDR3 size: 15 residues. The V and J ends lost 1 base and 3 bases, in that order; junction bases with no gene match: 1. Germline V gene lookup returns CDR1 SNHLY and CDR2 FYNNEI. As DNA, the CDR3 is TGTGCCAGCAGTGAAGGACTAGCGGACTACAATGAGCAGTTCTTC. This sequence encodes CASSEGLADYNEQFF.

The chain couples TRBV29-1 to TRBJ2-6; 9 positions match TRBD1. Per the germline V gene, CDR1 is SQVTM and CDR2 is ANQGSEA. This CDR3 has 16 amino acids. V lost 5 bases to trimming and J lost 4 bases; unmatched junction nucleotides: 9. The CDR3 nucleotides read TGCAGCGTTTACTACAGGGGGCGAACAGGGGCCAACGTCCTGACTTTC. Its translation is CSVYYRGRTGANVLTF.

This clone has a single count. V is TRBV7-9 and J is TRBJ1-1; 9 bases map to TRBD1. The V and J ends lost 10 bases and 2 bases, in that order; junction bases with no gene match: 11. CDR3 size: 15 residues. Germline V gene lookup returns CDR1 SEHNR and CDR2 FQNEAQ (reference sequence). CDR3 loop: CAIYFRDRANTEAFF. DNA for the CDR3: TGTGCCATCTACTTCCGGGACAGGGCCAACACTGAAGCTTTCTTT.

V gene TRBV7-8 combines with J gene TRBJ1-5; 7 bases map to TRBD1. V dropped 3 bases and J dropped 0; count of bases not matched to a gene: 8. The germline gives CDR1 SGHVS, CDR2 FQNEAQ. The CDR3 totals 17 residues. The CDR3 protein is CASSFASGGLSNQPQHF. CDR3 nucleotide sequence: TGTGCCAGCAGCTTCGCATCAGGGGGACTTAGCAATCAGCCCCAGCATTTT.

V usage is TRBV6-5 and J usage is TRBJ1-5; D is possibly TRBD1 (5 bases). Looked up from germline, CDR1 is MNHEY and CDR2 is SVGAGI. V shed 4 bases and J shed 6 bases, with 10 bases lying between them. The CDR3 is 13 residues long. CDR3 coding DNA: TGTGCCAGCAGTTCTTCAGGGCTTCAGCCCCAGCATTTT. Amino acids: CASSSSGLQPQHF.

CDR3 in amino acids: CASSGMTSETQYF. The DNA for the CDR3 is TGTGCCAGCAGCGGGATGACTAGCGAAACTCAGTACTTC. The J gene is TRBJ2-4, the V gene TRBV9, with 8 bases identical to TRBD2. From germline, CDR1 is SGDLS and CDR2 YYNGEE. V gave up 3 bases and J gave up 12 bases; unmatched junction bases: 8. The CDR3 loop spans 13 amino acids.

The rearrangement joins TRBV19 to TRBJ1-5; TRBD1 aligns across 8 bases. Germline CDR1 and CDR2: LNHDA and SQIVND (reference sequence). Germline trimming cut 1 base from V and 8 bases from J; bases unmatched to any gene: 4. The CDR3 is 14 residues long. The CDR3 loop reads CASSIGTGGEPQHF. CDR3 coding DNA: TGTGCCAGTAGTATAGGCACAGGGGGGGAGCCCCAGCATTTT.

The chain has TRBV6-5 and TRBJ2-5; 11 bases line up with TRBD1. V was clipped by 3 bases and J by 5 bases; unmatched bases: 8. The CDR3 loop spans 16 amino acids. The V gene's germline CDR1 is MNHEY and CDR2 SVGAGI. CDR3 in amino acids: CASSYAGTGGLETQYF. The CDR3 DNA reads TGTGCCAGCAGTTATGCCGGGACAGGGGGTTTGGAGACCCAGTACTTC.